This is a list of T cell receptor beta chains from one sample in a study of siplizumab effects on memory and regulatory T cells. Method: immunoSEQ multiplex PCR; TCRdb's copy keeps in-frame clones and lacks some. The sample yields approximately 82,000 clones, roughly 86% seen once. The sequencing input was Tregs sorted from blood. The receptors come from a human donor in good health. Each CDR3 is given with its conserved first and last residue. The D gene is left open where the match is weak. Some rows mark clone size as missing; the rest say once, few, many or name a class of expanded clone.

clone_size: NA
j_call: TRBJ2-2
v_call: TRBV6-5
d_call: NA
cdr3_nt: TGTGCCAGCAGGGGTGGGCTTACGAACACCGGGGAGCTGTTTTTT
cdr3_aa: CASRGGLTNTGELFF

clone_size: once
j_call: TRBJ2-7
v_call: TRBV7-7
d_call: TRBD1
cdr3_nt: TGTGCCGGCCGGGACAGGGTCTACGAGCAGTACTTC
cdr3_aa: CAGRDRVYEQYF

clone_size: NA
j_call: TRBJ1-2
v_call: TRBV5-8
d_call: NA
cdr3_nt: TGTGCCAGCAGCTTGAGCCAGACTTATGGCTACACCTTC
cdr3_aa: CASSLSQTYGYTF

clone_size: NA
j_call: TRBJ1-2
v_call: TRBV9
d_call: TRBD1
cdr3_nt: TGTGCCAGCAGCGTGGGCCGGGGACAGACTTACTATGGCTACACCTTC
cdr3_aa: CASSVGRGQTYYGYTF

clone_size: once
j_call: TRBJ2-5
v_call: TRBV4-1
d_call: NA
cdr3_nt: TGCGCCAGCAGCCAAGGGCCGGACAGATACCAAGAGACCCAGTACTTC
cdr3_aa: CASSQGPDRYQETQYF

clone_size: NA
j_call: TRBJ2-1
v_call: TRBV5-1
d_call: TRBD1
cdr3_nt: TGCGCCAGCAGCCCCCTGACAGGGAACAATGAGCAGTTCTTC
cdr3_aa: CASSPLTGNNEQFF

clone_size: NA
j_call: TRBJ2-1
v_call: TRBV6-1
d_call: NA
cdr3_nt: TGTGCCAGCAAATCCATGCAGTCCTACAATGAGCAGTTCTTC
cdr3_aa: CASKSMQSYNEQFF

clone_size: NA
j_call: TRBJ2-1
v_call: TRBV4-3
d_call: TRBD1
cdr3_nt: TGCGCCAGCAGCCAAGAATTTCAGGGGGTTGGGAAAAATGAGCAGTTCTTC
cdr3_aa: CASSQEFQGVGKNEQFF

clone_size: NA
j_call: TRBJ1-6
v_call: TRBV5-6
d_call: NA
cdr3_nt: TGTGCCAGCAGCTCGCTACAGGGTGGGTCACCCCTCCACTTT
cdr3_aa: CASSSLQGGSPLHF

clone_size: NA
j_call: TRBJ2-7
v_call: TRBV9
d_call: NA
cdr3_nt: TGTGCCAGCAGCTCTCCCAGGGGCCGACTCTCCTACGAGCAGTACTTC
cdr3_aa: CASSSPRGRLSYEQYF

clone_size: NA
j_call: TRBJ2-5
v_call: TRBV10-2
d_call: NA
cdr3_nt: TGCGCCAGCGTCAGGACAGCGTGGGAGACCCAGTACTTC
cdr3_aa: CASVRTAWETQYF

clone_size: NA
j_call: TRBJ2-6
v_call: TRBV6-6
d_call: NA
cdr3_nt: TGTGCCAGCAGTTACGGGGTGGGGACTGGGGCCAACGTCCTGACTTTC
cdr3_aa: CASSYGVGTGANVLTF

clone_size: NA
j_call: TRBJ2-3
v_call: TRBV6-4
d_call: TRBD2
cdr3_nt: TGTGCCAGCAGAACTAGCGGGAGCACAGATACGCAGTATTTT
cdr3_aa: CASRTSGSTDTQYF

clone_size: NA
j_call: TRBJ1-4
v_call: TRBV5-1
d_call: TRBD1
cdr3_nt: TGCGCCAGCAGTTCAGAGGGGGCATATGAAAAACTGTTTTTT
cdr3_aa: CASSSEGAYEKLFF

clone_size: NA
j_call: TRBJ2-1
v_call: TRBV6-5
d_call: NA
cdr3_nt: TGTGCCAGCAGTTACTCCCCAGCGCGCAATGAGCAGTTCTTC
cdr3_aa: CASSYSPARNEQFF

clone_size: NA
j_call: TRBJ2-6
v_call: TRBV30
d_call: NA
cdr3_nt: TGTGCCTGGAGTCTACGTCAGGGCTCTGGGGCCAACGTCCTGACTTTC
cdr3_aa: CAWSLRQGSGANVLTF